Shown below are 27 T cell receptor beta chains from a single sample sequenced in a study of technical replicates of blood from several donors. TCRdb's table, derived via immunoSEQ multiplex PCR, lists solely in-frame clones and lacks some. This repertoire shows 40,000 to 55,000 clones, about 96% found once; its top ten account for 0.39%. Specimen: T cells isolated from PBMCs. Source of these receptors: a human donor in good health.

The CDR3 region is CASSLRGQGASEQYF. CDR3 nucleotides: TGTGCCAGCAGTTTAAGAGGGCAGGGGGCTTCCGAGCAGTACTTC. The J gene is TRBJ2-7, the V gene TRBV27; 8 nucleotides align to TRBD1. Germline loops: CDR1 MNHEY, CDR2 SMNVEV (reference sequence). The CDR3 has 15 residues. V dropped 2 bases and J dropped 6; count of bases not matched to a gene: 9.

This clone has a single count. The chain links TRBV9 to TRBJ2-5; 7 positions match TRBD2. Germline CDR1 and CDR2: SGDLS and YYNGEE. This CDR3 region has 15 residues. The ends lost 0 bases at V and 4 bases at J; junction bases unmatched: 6. The chain's CDR3 is CASSVDIGRTETQYF. The CDR3 nucleotides read TGTGCCAGCAGCGTAGACATCGGGAGGACAGAGACCCAGTACTTC.

The table lists this clone with a few counts. The chain combines TRBV7-3 with TRBJ2-7; D perhaps matches TRBD2 (5 bases). Germline V gives CDR1 SGHTA, CDR2 FQGTGA. V shed 2 bases and J shed 3 bases, with 14 bases lying between them. The CDR3 has 15 residues. In DNA form, the CDR3 reads TGTGCCAGCAGCTTAGTAGGGAGCGCTGACTACGAGCAGTACTTC. The encoded protein is CASSLVGSADYEQYF.

V usage is TRBV27 and J usage is TRBJ2-6; no clear D gene. Germline V gives CDR1 MNHEY, CDR2 SMNVEV (reference sequence). V dropped 7 bases and J dropped 0 bases, with 13 bases sitting between them. The CDR3 has 16 amino acids. The chain's CDR3 is CASIPAGLSGANVLTF. The CDR3 nucleotides are TGTGCCAGCATTCCGGCAGGCCTCTCTGGGGCCAACGTCCTGACTTTC.

V is TRBV6-5 and J is TRBJ2-1, with 8 nucleotides matching TRBD1. CDR1 is MNHEY, CDR2 SVGAGI, per germline. The CDR3 length is 14 residues. V dropped 7 bases and J dropped 4; count of bases not matched to a gene: 6. This CDR3 reads CASTDRAAYNEQFF. CDR3 bases: TGTGCCAGCACGGACAGGGCCGCTTACAATGAGCAGTTCTTC.

This clone was counted a single time. This chain joins TRBV18 and TRBJ1-5, with D possibly being TRBD1 (6 bases). The CDR3 runs to 15 residues. Trimming removed 3 bases from V and 0 bases from J, with 9 bases in between. Per germline, CDR1 KGHSH and CDR2 LQKENI. The CDR3 bases are TGTGCCAGCTCACCCAGACAGGATAGCAATCAGCCCCAGCATTTT. The encoded protein is CASSPRQDSNQPQHF.

The chain combines TRBV6-1 with TRBJ1-1; D possibly corresponds to TRBD1 (5 bases). Deletions cut 1 base from V and 2 bases from J, with 17 bases between. This CDR3 is 17 amino acids long. Germline V gives CDR1 MNHNS, CDR2 SASEGT. The CDR3 sequence is CASSEEPREISNTEAFF. CDR3 bases: TGTGCCAGCAGTGAAGAGCCCAGGGAAATTTCTAACACTGAAGCTTTCTTT.

V usage is TRBV19 and J usage is TRBJ1-1, with D perhaps matching TRBD1 (5 bases). CDR1 LNHDA and CDR2 SQIVND come from the germline V gene (reference sequence). Trimming took off 7 bases at V and 0 bases at J, with 12 bases between the two ends. The CDR3 runs 14 residues. The CDR3 coding sequence is TGTGCCAGTATACCGGGGGGTATGAACACTGAAGCTTTCTTT. As protein: CASIPGGMNTEAFF.

This CDR3 is CASSLVFGSSGVIAKNIQYF. In DNA form, the CDR3 reads TGTGCCAGCAGCTTAGTATTTGGTAGTTCGGGGGTCATTGCCAAAAACATTCAGTACTTC. The chain links TRBV11-3 to TRBJ2-4, with a weak D call TRBD2 (6 bases). Germline V gene data show CDR1 as SGHNT and CDR2 as YENEEA. The CDR3 runs 20 residues. Trimming shortened V by 1 base and J by 1 base, and 23 bases separated the two germline ends.

This clone was seen a single time. V usage is TRBV4-2 and J usage is TRBJ2-3; D is uncertain. V was cut by 1 base and J by 2 bases, with 10 bases left in between. Germline assignment: CDR1 LGHNA and CDR2 YNFKEQ. The CDR3 has 15 residues. CDR3 sequence: CASSQVSRLTDTQYF. CDR3 nucleotides: TGTGCCAGCAGCCAAGTATCCCGACTCACAGATACGCAGTATTTT.

The chain recombines TRBV27 with TRBJ2-1, with 9 bases lining up with TRBD1. V was pared by 7 bases and J by 8 bases, with 9 bases of the junction left unmatched. CDR1 is MNHEY and CDR2 is SMNVEV in the germline V gene (reference sequence). This CDR3 contains 14 residues. CDR3 in DNA: TGTGCCAGCACCCAGGACAGGGGTAGCGATGAGCAGTTCTTC. Its translation is CASTQDRGSDEQFF.

The chain uses TRBV9 and TRBJ2-7; TRBD2 matches at 8 bases. Unmatched junction bases numbered 13, after V lost 4 bases and J lost 4 bases. This CDR3 contains 16 residues. Germline V lookup: CDR1 SGDLS, CDR2 YYNGEE. The CDR3 here is CASSLNSGASEYEQYF. The CDR3 DNA reads as TGTGCCAGCAGCCTTAATAGCGGGGCCTCGGAGTACGAGCAGTACTTC.

This chain connects TRBV4-3 to TRBJ1-1; D gene uncertain. With 0 bases removed from V and 10 bases from J, the gap between germline ends came to 12 bases. The CDR3 loop spans 13 amino acids. CDR1 is LGHNA, CDR2 YSLEER, per germline. The CDR3: CASSQDLRRGAFF. In DNA form, the CDR3 reads TGCGCCAGCAGCCAAGATCTTCGGCGGGGAGCTTTCTTT.

The CDR3 loop reads CASSPRDRVSYEQYF. Written as DNA, the CDR3 is TGCGCCAGCAGCCCCCGGGACAGGGTCTCCTACGAGCAGTACTTC. The J gene is TRBJ2-7, the V gene TRBV4-1; 9 bases agree with TRBD1. Trimming removed 4 bases from V and 0 bases from J; junction bases left unmatched: 4. CDR1 is MGHRA, CDR2 YSYEKL, per germline. This CDR3 is built from 15 residues.

This sequence joins TRBV7-6 and TRBJ2-6, with 9 bases identical to TRBD1. The CDR3 is 17 residues long. Germline V lookup: CDR1 SGHVS, CDR2 FNYEAQ. The V and J ends lost 10 bases and 0 bases, in that order; junction bases with no gene match: 10. DNA for the CDR3: TGTGCCACGGGCCGGGACAGGGAACACTCTGGGGCCAACGTCCTGACTTTC. It yields the protein CATGRDREHSGANVLTF.

The chain links TRBV14 to TRBJ2-7; D is possibly TRBD1 (6 bases). The ends were cut back, 5 bases at V and 3 bases at J, with 14 bases in the middle. The germline V gene has CDR1 SGHDN and CDR2 FVKESK. This CDR3 is 14 amino acids long. The CDR3: CASSYQGIVYEQYF. The CDR3 nucleotides read TGTGCCAGCAGCTATCAGGGGATCGTCTACGAGCAGTACTTC.

This clone showed up just once. V is TRBV18 and J is TRBJ1-1; the D is unclear. Trimming shortened V by 3 bases and J by 4 bases, and 12 bases separated the two germline ends. Germline V gene sequence: CDR1 KGHSH, CDR2 LQKENI. This CDR3 contains 14 residues. CDR3 residues: CASSPIALITEAFF. Here the CDR3 DNA reads TGTGCCAGCTCACCTATAGCCCTTATCACTGAAGCTTTCTTT.

This clone was detected only a few times. The chain uses TRBV2 and TRBJ1-1, with D unclear. CDR1 is SNHLY and CDR2 is FYNNEI in the germline V gene. Trimming pared 4 bases from V and 5 bases from J, leaving 5 bases between. CDR3 length: 11 residues. In nucleotides, the CDR3 is TGTGCCAGCAGTGGAGGAACTGAAGCTTTCTTT. Protein: CASSGGTEAFF.

The chain joins TRBV6-6 to TRBJ1-2; the match to TRBD1 covers 9 bases. The CDR3 runs 15 residues. V was pared by 4 bases and J by 0 bases, with 3 bases of the junction left unmatched. Germline V CDR1 and CDR2: MNHNY, SVGAGI (reference sequence). CDR3 nucleotides: TGTGCCAGCAGTTCCGGGACAGGGTCTAACTATGGCTACACCTTC. Amino acid sequence: CASSSGTGSNYGYTF.

This chain connects TRBV10-1 to TRBJ1-2; D gene unclear. This CDR3 has 14 amino acids. V was clipped by 6 bases and J by 4 bases, with 15 bases between them. Germline V lookup: CDR1 WNHNN, CDR2 SYGVQD (reference sequence). DNA of the CDR3: TGCGCCAGCAGCCCTGCCGGGGTTAGCTATGGCTACACCTTC. Encoded protein: CASSPAGVSYGYTF.

The chain joins TRBV5-1 to TRBJ2-3, with a tentative D call TRBD1 (6 bases). The germline CDR1 and CDR2 sequences are SGHRS and YFSETQ. The V and J ends lost 0 bases and 3 bases respectively, with 20 bases between them. The CDR3 sequence is 18 residues long. The DNA of the CDR3 is TGCGCCAGCAGCTTGGACGTAGTCAGGGGTCCAGGTACAGATACGCAGTATTTT. Its translation is CASSLDVVRGPGTDTQYF.

The chain couples TRBV4-3 to TRBJ2-7, with TRBD2 as a possible D gene (7 bases). The germline V and J ends were trimmed by 1 base and 3 bases, with 16 bases remaining between them. The CDR3 has 16 residues. The germline gives CDR1 LGHNA, CDR2 YSLEER. The CDR3: CASSQGPGGPYYEQYF. The CDR3 region has the DNA TGCGCCAGCAGCCAAGGGCCCGGGGGGCCTTACTACGAGCAGTACTTC.

J is TRBJ2-7 and V is TRBV4-1, with 8 bases fitting TRBD2. In germline, CDR1 is MGHRA, CDR2 YSYEKL. The CDR3 is 15 residues long. V was clipped by 2 bases and J by 1 base; unmatched bases: 4. CDR3 in DNA: TGCGCCAGCAGCCAAAACAGCGGGAGTTCCTACGAGCAGTACTTC. Amino acids: CASSQNSGSSYEQYF.

J is TRBJ2-7 and V is TRBV30; 9 bases are shared with TRBD2. Germline V gene data show CDR1 as GTSNPN and CDR2 as SVGIG (reference sequence). The CDR3 is 14 residues long. Unmatched junction bases numbered 10, after V lost 5 bases and J lost 5 bases. The CDR3: CAWGGPSGTHEQYF. The CDR3 DNA reads TGTGCCTGGGGGGGTCCTAGCGGGACCCACGAGCAGTACTTC.

Only a few counts were recorded for this clone. The chain employs TRBV2 and TRBJ1-2; maybe TRBD1 (6 bases). Trimming took off 9 bases at V and 8 bases at J, with 13 bases between the two ends. The CDR3 runs to 11 residues. Germline lookup yields CDR1 SNHLY and CDR2 FYNNEI. CDR3 coding DNA: TGTGCCAGGTTGACAGGACTCGGCTACACCTTC. This codes for CARLTGLGYTF.

V gene TRBV5-1 combines with J gene TRBJ2-1, with TRBD2 matching over 13 bases. CDR1 SGHRS and CDR2 YFSETQ come from the germline V gene. The CDR3 consists of 15 residues. Trimming took 4 bases from V and 5 from J; bases not matched to a gene: 3. The CDR3 bases are TGCGCCAGCAGCAGAGGACTAGCGGGAGACAATGAGCAGTTCTTC. This sequence encodes CASSRGLAGDNEQFF.

V and J are TRBV30 and TRBJ1-5; 8 nucleotides match TRBD1. The CDR3 contains 13 residues. Germline CDR1 and CDR2: GTSNPN and SVGIG (reference sequence). The trim removed 5 bases at V and 5 bases at J, leaving 5 bases unmatched. The CDR3 sequence: CAWANRGDQPQHF. DNA for the CDR3: TGTGCCTGGGCCAACAGGGGGGATCAGCCCCAGCATTTT.